The next 14 T cell receptor beta chains were all read from a single sample in a study of blood T cell repertoires in COVID-19. The table came from immunoSEQ multiplex PCR; TCRdb's copy has only in-frame clones and leaves some out. The sample lists 210,000 or so clones; about nine tenths were seen once. Sequenced input: peripheral blood. Every receptor here comes from a man aged 25 to 40 with COVID-19, enrolled during active disease.

The J gene is TRBJ2-3, the V gene TRBV6-4, with 7 bases matching TRBD1. J lost 8 bases, V lost 2 bases, and 7 bases had no gene match. There are 14 residues in the CDR3. Germline V gene sequence: CDR1 MRHNA, CDR2 SNTAGT. The DNA of the CDR3 is TGTGCCAGCAGTGACCAGGGACAGTACAGTACGCAGTATTTT. Its translation: CASSDQGQYSTQYF.

This chain joins TRBV28 and TRBJ1-2; D not certain. This CDR3 contains 14 residues. The V end was cut by 2 bases, the J end by 5 bases, with 12 bases between. Germline CDR1 reads MDHEN; CDR2 reads SYDVKM. The CDR3 DNA sequence: TGTGCCAGCAGTTTAACCGGGGTGGGGTATGGCTACACCTTC. It yields the protein CASSLTGVGYGYTF.

This clone was counted a single time. The chain couples TRBV12-3 or TRBV12-4 to TRBJ2-7; 8 bases match TRBD2. After removal of 3 bases from V and 4 bases from J, the junction contained 2 bases not matched to a gene. The CDR3 runs 13 residues. In DNA form, the CDR3 reads TGTGCCAGCAGTTTGGCGGGGGGTTACGAGCAGTACTTC. Its translation: CASSLAGGYEQYF.

The chain has TRBV19 and TRBJ1-2; 7 nucleotides match TRBD1. The V segment lost 7 bases and the J segment 2 bases; nucleotides outside the gene matches: 13. The length of the CDR3 is 16 residues. Germline CDR1 and CDR2: LNHDA and SQIVND (reference sequence). The CDR3 protein is CASTTLMTGRNYGYTF. In nucleotides, the CDR3 is TGTGCCAGTACCACTCTCATGACAGGGAGAAACTATGGCTACACCTTC.

The chain employs TRBV6-2 or TRBV6-3 and TRBJ1-1, with D uncertain. The CDR3 contains 12 residues. Germline values: CDR1 MNHEY, CDR2 SVGEGT. With 3 bases removed from V and 0 bases from J, the gap between germline ends came to 2 bases. CDR3 DNA: TGTGCCAGCAGTTATATGAACACTGAAGCTTTCTTT. This sequence encodes CASSYMNTEAFF.

J is TRBJ2-1 and V is TRBV1; no DNA check was done on the table's D call, TRBD1. TRBV1 represents a pseudogene. The length of the CDR3 is 16 residues. The CDR3 coding sequence is TGCACCAGCAGCCAAGAAGGTTCAGGGATGCGCAATGAGCAGTTCTTC. This codes for CTSSQEGSGMRNEQFF.

V is TRBV5-5 and J is TRBJ2-1; TRBD1 aligns across 9 bases. The CDR3 runs 15 residues. The germline gives CDR1 SGHKS, CDR2 YYEKEE (reference sequence). V shed 2 bases, J shed 1 base, and the junction held 1 base outside the gene matches. CDR3 loop: CASSFGQGSYNEQFF. CDR3 DNA sequence: TGTGCCAGCAGCTTCGGACAGGGGTCCTACAATGAGCAGTTCTTC.

This chain uses TRBV19 with TRBJ2-7; weak D call: TRBD2 (5 bases). Germline V CDR1 and CDR2: LNHDA, SQIVND (reference sequence). This CDR3 contains 13 residues. V was cut by 5 bases and J by 7 bases, with 15 bases left in between. The CDR3 reads CASSDRTAQEQYF. For the CDR3, the DNA is TGTGCCAGTAGTGATCGGACTGCCCAAGAGCAGTACTTC. Based on the CDR3 plus reference TRBV19 and TRBJ2-7, the full variable domain is DGGITQSPKYLFRKEGQNVTLSCEQNLNHDAMYWYRQDPGQGLRLIYYSQIVNDFQKGDIAEGYSVSREKKESFPLTVTSAQKNPTAFYLCASSDRTAQEQYFGPGTRLTVT.

The V call is TRBV28, the J call TRBJ2-1; weak D call: TRBD2 (6 bases). This CDR3 comprises 14 residues. CDR1 and CDR2 (germline): MDHEN, SYDVKM. Trimming took 5 bases from V and 5 from J, leaving 13 bases between them. The CDR3 reads CASSLASLNNEQFF. CDR3 in DNA: TGTGCCAGCAGTCTAGCGAGTCTAAACAATGAGCAGTTCTTC.

The chain couples TRBV9 to TRBJ2-3; 9 nucleotides align to TRBD2. Per the germline V gene, CDR1 is SGDLS and CDR2 is YYNGEE. J lost 2 bases, V lost 1 base, and 20 bases had no gene match. CDR3 length: 21 amino acids. The CDR3: CASSVTMAGGPDLRSTDTQYF. Written as DNA, the CDR3 is TGTGCCAGCAGCGTAACCATGGCGGGGGGGCCGGACCTAAGATCCACAGATACGCAGTATTTT. Looking up the rest from reference TRBV9 and TRBJ2-3 gives the full variable domain: DSGVTQTPKHLITATGQRVTLRCSPRSGDLSVYWYQQSLDQGLQFLIQYYNGEERAKGNILERFSAQQFPDLHSELNLSSLELGDSALYFCASSVTMAGGPDLRSTDTQYFGPGTRLTVL.

The chain recombines TRBV3-1 (or the pseudogene TRBV3-2) with TRBJ2-3; TRBD2 aligns across 9 bases. From germline, CDR1 is LGHDT and CDR2 YNNKEL (reference sequence). V was clipped by 1 base and J by 1 base; unmatched bases: 3. This CDR3 is 16 amino acids long. The CDR3 DNA follows: TGTGCCAGCAGCCAAGTGACTAGCGGCCGCACAGATACGCAGTATTTT. Translated, it gives CASSQVTSGRTDTQYF.

V is TRBV28 and J is TRBJ1-4; unclear D gene. CDR1 MDHEN and CDR2 SYDVKM come from the germline V gene. CDR3 length: 13 amino acids. V gave up 7 bases and J gave up 2 bases, with 8 bases separating them. The CDR3 DNA follows: TGTGCCAGCATAGAGGCGACTAATGAAAAACTGTTTTTT. Residues: CASIEATNEKLFF. Filled out from reference TRBV28 and TRBJ1-4, the complete variable domain reads DVKVTQSSRYLVKRTGEKVFLECVQDMDHENMFWYRQDPGLGLRLIYFSYDVKMKEKGDIPEGYSVSREKKERFSLILESASTNQTSMYLCASIEATNEKLFFGSGTQLSVL.

The chain is built from TRBV29-1 and TRBJ1-2, with D maybe TRBD1 (5 bases). CDR1 is SQVTM and CDR2 is ANQGSEA in the germline V gene. Trimming stripped 5 bases from V and 3 bases from J, with 10 bases between. This CDR3 contains 12 residues. The CDR3 bases are TGCAGCGTTTTAGGGGAAGACTATGGCTACACCTTC. Its protein is CSVLGEDYGYTF.

The rearrangement uses TRBV4-2 and TRBJ2-3; the D gene is possibly TRBD2 (5 bases). The germline CDR1 and CDR2 sequences are LGHNA and YNFKEQ. V lost 4 bases and J lost 1, with 12 bases in between. The length of the CDR3 is 15 residues. In nucleotides, the CDR3 is TGTGCCAGCAGCCGGGCGGATAGCGGCACAGATACGCAGTATTTT. Amino acid sequence: CASSRADSGTDTQYF.